The clone carrying this T cell receptor beta chain was recorded once. Its target is unknown. This entry comes from a study of cytomegalovirus exposure and HLA in healthy donors. Study-wide results and caveats: Reportedly, a later analysis found an Asian-associated ancestry cluster had fewer N-insertions than the roughly 670-donor mean. In a later analysis, common viral pathogens appeared linked to several of the most significant clusters.

With 60 Vbeta and 13 Jbeta primers, the PCR was carried out. Using immunoSEQ multiplex PCR, the repertoire was profiled, and TCRdb retains in-frame clones only, with some absent. Of about 130,000 clones in the sample, 55% to 80% are singletons; the top ten hold 2.4%. Per the germline V gene, CDR1 is KGHSH and CDR2 is LQKENI. This CDR3 is built from 17 residues. Losses at the gene ends were 2 bases for V and 4 bases for J; bases not matched to a gene: 10. The V and J genes are TRBV18 and TRBJ2-2, with TRBD1 identical over 7 bases. This clonotype was obtained from a woman in her 40s in good health and CMV-seronegative. The specimen sequenced was PBMCs. The CDR3 protein is CASSPVGIAGGTGELFF. The DNA for the CDR3 is TGTGCCAGCTCACCAGTCGGTATCGCAGGGGGCACCGGGGAGCTGTTTTTT.